This TCR beta chain emerged from a study of cytomegalovirus exposure and HLA in healthy donors. Study-level points and caveats: Most TCRs appeared rarely, but some public TCRs recurred in many donors.

Both 60 Vbeta primers and 13 Jbeta primers went into the PCR. Generated by immunoSEQ multiplex PCR, the TCRdb table keeps only in-frame clones and is missing some. The top ten clones hold about 2.2% of a sample with 130,000 to 150,000 clones, around 82% of them seen once. The V gene lost 7 bases and the J gene lost 5 bases, with 20 bases spanning the gap. This CDR3 has 14 amino acids. In germline, CDR1 is SQVTM, CDR2 ANQGSEA. Though probably carrying unrecorded immune exposures, donors were nominally healthy at sampling. To note about this clone: The antigen remains unidentified.

The sequence was collected from a woman aged 18 to 35 in good health and CMV-seropositive. The sequenced sample consisted of PBMCs. The chain has TRBV29-1 and TRBJ1-1; weak D call: TRBD1 (6 bases). The CDR3 region is CSADRNTEGTEAFF. DNA for the CDR3: TGCAGCGCCGACAGGAACACCGAGGGAACTGAAGCTTTCTTT.